These T cell receptor beta chains were read from a single sample in a study of identical twins. One entry per CDR3 protein, called by TCRdb with MiXCR from the 5' RACE reads. The repertoire has about 220,000 distinct CDR3 sequences, approximately 6.8% of them found once; the top ten carry approximately 5.4%. These sequences were also reported in another study, on yellow fever vaccine responses in identical twins.

Sequencing was performed on CD8+ T cells sorted from blood. Receptors originate from a woman under 30 in good health. CDR3s include the opening cysteine and the closing phenylalanine or tryptophan. The D gene is left open where the match is weak. Where a row states a size, it is once, few, many or the class of an expanded clone; other rows omit it.

J gene | D gene | V gene | clone size | CDR3 DNA | CDR3 protein
TRBJ2-3 | . | TRBV10-3 | many | TGTGCCATCAGTGAGTCGTGGGCAGCGCGAGATACGCAGTATTTT | CAISESWAARDTQYF
TRBJ1-4 | TRBD1 | TRBV5-1 | few | TGCGCCAGCAGTGATTGGGGACAGGGGAATGAAAAACTGTTTTTT | CASSDWGQGNEKLFF
TRBJ2-1 | TRBD1 | TRBV5-1 | many | TGCGCCAGCAGCTTGCGTGGACAGGGCCCAATACTATTCCAATACAATGAGCAGTTCTTC | CASSLRGQGPILFQYNEQFF
TRBJ2-7 | . | TRBV5-5 | many | TGTGCCAGCAGCTCATACTACGAGCAGTACTTC | CASSSYYEQYF
TRBJ2-1 | TRBD2 | TRBV5-6 | few | TGTGCCAGCAGCTTCGGTGGGGGACTAGCGGATTACAATGAGCAGTTCTTC | CASSFGGGLADYNEQFF
TRBJ1-1 | . | TRBV28 | . | TGTGCCAGCACATTTGGGAACACTGGAGCTTTCTTT | CASTFGNTGAFF
TRBJ2-1 | TRBD2 | TRBV13 | few | TGTGCCAGCAGCGTCTACACTAGCGGGAGCAATGAGCAGTTCTTC | CASSVYTSGSNEQFF
TRBJ2-7 | . | TRBV29-1 | . | TGCAGCGTTGATTTGAAAGGGGGCTACGAGCAGTACTTC | CSVDLKGGYEQYF
TRBJ1-1 | . | TRBV11-2 | . | TGTGCCAGCAGCTTAGAGGTAGGAGGTCTGAACACTGAAGCTTTCTTT | CASSLEVGGLNTEAFF
TRBJ2-5 | . | TRBV25-1 | . | TGTGCCATCAGCCTGGATGAAGAGACCCAGTACTTC | CAISLDEETQYF
TRBJ2-1 | . | TRBV27 | many | TGTGCCAGCAGTGCGGGGAGTCCCTACAATGAGCAGTTCTTC | CASSAGSPYNEQFF
TRBJ2-7 | . | TRBV14 | few | TGTGCCAGCAGCCTGCCGGGTCATAAAGGCCTTTACGAGCAGTACTTC | CASSLPGHKGLYEQYF
TRBJ2-6 | . | TRBV4-1 | many | TGCGCCAGCAGCCAAAACCAAGGCTCTGGGGCCAACGTCCTGACTTTC | CASSQNQGSGANVLTF
TRBJ2-1 | . | TRBV18 | few | TGTGCCAGCTCGCCTGAGATGGTCGGAGGGGGACGTAGCTCCTACAATGAGCAGTTCTTC | CASSPEMVGGGRSSYNEQFF
TRBJ2-2 | TRBD2 | TRBV6-2/TRBV6-3 | . | TGTGCCAGCAGTTACACCCTAGCGGGCAACACCGGGGAGCTGTTTTTT | CASSYTLAGNTGELFF
TRBJ2-2 | TRBD2 | TRBV25-1 | few | TGTGCCAGCAGTGAATGGACTAGCGGGGGGGACACCGGGGAGCTGTTTTTT | CASSEWTSGGDTGELFF
TRBJ2-5 | TRBD1 | TRBV10-3 | few | TGTGCCATCAGTGAGTCCGGACAGGGGGGAGGAGAGACCCAGTACTTC | CAISESGQGGGETQYF
TRBJ2-1 | . | TRBV27 | . | TGTGCCAGCAGTTTAGTAGCCGTCGCCTACAATGAGCAGTTCTTC | CASSLVAVAYNEQFF
TRBJ2-1 | . | TRBV7-9 | many | TGTGCCAGCCCCCAGCCCCTACGCCAGTTCTTC | CASPQPLRQFF
TRBJ2-7 | TRBD2 | TRBV9 | . | TGTGCCAGCAGCCCCCGTCTAGCGGGAGTATACGACGAGCAGTACTTC | CASSPRLAGVYDEQYF
TRBJ2-6 | . | TRBV6-1 | . | TGTGCCAGCAGTGAGTCGGACAGCTCTGGGGCCAACGTCCTGACTTTC | CASSESDSSGANVLTF
TRBJ2-1 | . | TRBV7-9 | . | TGTGCCAGCAGCCACCTGGACGGACTGAGGGCTGAGCAGTTCTTC | CASSHLDGLRAEQFF
TRBJ2-1 | TRBD2 | TRBV6-1 | . | TGTGCCAGCAGCCGGACTAGCGGGAGTAACAATGAGCAGTTCTTC | CASSRTSGSNNEQFF
TRBJ1-1 | . | TRBV7-9 | . | TGTGCCAGCAGCTTAGACGTAACTGAAGCTTTCTTT | CASSLDVTEAFF
TRBJ2-1 | . | TRBV7-8 | . | TGTGCCAGCAGCTTAGCGGGAGGAATCAATGAGCAGTTCTTC | CASSLAGGINEQFF
TRBJ2-1 | TRBD2 | TRBV9 | few | TGTGCCAGCACGGCGGGCTTTAGCGGGGACCGCAATGAGCAGTTCTTC | CASTAGFSGDRNEQFF
TRBJ2-7 | . | TRBV7-9 | . | TGTGCCAGCAGCCCAGTACAGGGATACGAGCAGTACTTC | CASSPVQGYEQYF
TRBJ2-2 | TRBD2 | TRBV3-1 | many | TGTGCCAGCAGCTGGGCTACGCTAGCGGGACCCACCGGGGAGCTGTTTTTT | CASSWATLAGPTGELFF
TRBJ2-7 | TRBD2 | TRBV7-9 | . | TGTGCCAGCAGCGGAGGGACTAGCGGGGCGTACGAGCAGTACTTC | CASSGGTSGAYEQYF
TRBJ2-2 | TRBD1 | TRBV25-1 | few | TGTGCCAGCGGGGGACAGGGGGCATCCGGGGAGCTGTTTTTT | CASGGQGASGELFF
TRBJ1-4 | . | TRBV20-1 | few | TGCAGTGCTAGAGTATTCGCAACTAATGAAAAACTGTTTTTT | CSARVFATNEKLFF